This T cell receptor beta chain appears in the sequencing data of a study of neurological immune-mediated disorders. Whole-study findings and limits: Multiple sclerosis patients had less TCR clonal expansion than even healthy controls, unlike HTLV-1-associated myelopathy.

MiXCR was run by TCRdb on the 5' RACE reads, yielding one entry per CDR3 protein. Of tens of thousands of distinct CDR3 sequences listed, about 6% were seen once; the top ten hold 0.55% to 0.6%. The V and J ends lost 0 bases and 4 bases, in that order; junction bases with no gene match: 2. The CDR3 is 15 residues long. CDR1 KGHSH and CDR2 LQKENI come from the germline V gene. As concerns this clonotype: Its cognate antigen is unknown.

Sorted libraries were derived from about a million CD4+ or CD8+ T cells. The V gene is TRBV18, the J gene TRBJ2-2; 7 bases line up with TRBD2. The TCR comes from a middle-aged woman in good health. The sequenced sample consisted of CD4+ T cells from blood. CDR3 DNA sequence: TGTGCCAGCTCACCACCAGCGGGACCCACCGGGGAGCTGTTTTTT. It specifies CASSPPAGPTGELFF. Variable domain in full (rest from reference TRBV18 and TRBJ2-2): NAGVMQNPRHLVRRRGQEARLRCSPMKGHSHVYWYRQLPEEGLKFMVYLQKENIIDESGMPKERFSAEFPKEGPSILRIQQVVRGDSAAYFCASSPPAGPTGELFFGEGSRLTVL.